This TCR beta chain was profiled in a study of cytomegalovirus exposure and HLA in healthy donors. Across the whole study: Sequencing of some 200 million T cells in an earlier analysis found some 100 million unique TCR beta sequences. Study conclusions and caveats: With later analysis, a missense DCLRE1C variant became linked to TCR beta V- and J-gene trimming. Some V segments could not be told apart, so they were left out, TRBV6-2 and TRBV6-3 among them.

Worth noting for this clone: The antigen remains unidentified.

There were likely unrecorded immune exposures, though donors were nominally healthy when sampled. The PCR ran on 60 Vbeta and 13 Jbeta primers. Some clones are missing from TCRdb's copy, which holds only in-frame ones; the method was immunoSEQ multiplex PCR. The table records a few hundred thousand clones, 80% of them present only once. Trimming shortened V by 2 bases and J by 1 base, and 5 bases separated the two germline ends. The CDR3 contains 13 residues. Germline CDR1 is PRHDT and CDR2 is FYEKMQ (reference sequence). The sequence was obtained from a girl aged 2-10 years in good health and CMV-seronegative. Sequenced input: PBMCs. The chain combines TRBV13 with TRBJ1-1; D gene unclear. In DNA form, the CDR3 reads TGTGCCAGCAGCTTAATCGGGAACACTGAAGCTTTCTTT. It is translated as CASSLIGNTEAFF.